The 11 T cell receptor beta chains listed next were all sequenced from one sample in a study of shared clonotypes between healthy human individuals. Profiled with immunoSEQ multiplex PCR; TCRdb holds only in-frame clones, not every one. Of more than 500,000 clones in the sample, roughly 95% were seen once. Source material: naive CD4+ T cells sorted from blood. Subset indicated: CD45RA+ positively selected. Every receptor here comes from a woman aged 25 to 39 in good health.

The V and J genes are TRBV7-2 and TRBJ2-1, with D possibly TRBD2 on 6 matching bases. The ends were cut back, 1 base at V and 10 bases at J, with 14 bases in the middle. CDR3 length equals 14 residues. Germline loops: CDR1 SGHTA, CDR2 FQGNSA. The CDR3 sequence: CASSLVYGTLEQFF. The CDR3 DNA follows: TGTGCCAGCAGCTTAGTATACGGGACTCTCGAGCAGTTCTTC.

The V call is TRBV5-4, the J call TRBJ1-2, with a tentative D call TRBD1 (5 bases). The V gene lost 0 bases and the J gene lost 4 bases, with 10 bases spanning the gap. The length of the CDR3 is 14 residues. Germline assignment: CDR1 SGHNT and CDR2 YYREEE (reference sequence). The CDR3 DNA reads TGTGCCAGCAGCTTGGCTTCAGGGTTCTATGGCTACACCTTC. The encoded protein is CASSLASGFYGYTF.

The sample holds a few counts of this clone. The rearrangement links TRBV10-1 to TRBJ2-7; D possibly matches TRBD1 or TRBD2 (5 bases each). V was trimmed by 3 bases and J by 0 bases, leaving 12 bases between them. The CDR3 runs to 15 residues. Germline-derived CDR1 and CDR2 are WNHNN and SYGVQD (reference sequence). The CDR3 loop reads CASSDLRGSSYEQYF. The CDR3 DNA sequence: TGCGCCAGCAGTGATTTGAGGGGATCCTCCTACGAGCAGTACTTC.

The chain joins TRBV6-5 to TRBJ2-7; D is uncertain. This CDR3 spans 12 amino acids. V gave up 2 bases and J gave up 3 bases, with 5 bases separating them. Germline loops: CDR1 MNHEY, CDR2 SVGAGI. CDR3 sequence (DNA): TGTGCCAGCAGTTACAGCAACTACGAGCAGTACTTC. It translates to CASSYSNYEQYF.

The rearrangement joins TRBV28 to TRBJ1-5; D perhaps matches TRBD1 (6 bases). The CDR3 runs to 15 residues. With 6 bases removed from V and 2 bases from J, the gap between germline ends came to 14 bases. The germline V gene encodes CDR1 MDHEN and CDR2 SYDVKM. The CDR3 bases are TGTGCCAGCAGCACCAGGGGAGTTGGCAATCAGCCCCAGCATTTT. Translated: CASSTRGVGNQPQHF. Using reference TRBV28 and TRBJ1-5 for the parts outside the CDR3, the full variable domain is DVKVTQSSRYLVKRTGEKVFLECVQDMDHENMFWYRQDPGLGLRLIYFSYDVKMKEKGDIPEGYSVSREKKERFSLILESASTNQTSMYLCASSTRGVGNQPQHFGDGTRLSIL.

The V call is TRBV4-1, the J call TRBJ2-5; 8 bases line up with TRBD1. Trimming at V came to 2 bases and at J to 7 bases, leaving 12 bases not matched to a gene. Germline CDR1 reads MGHRA; CDR2 reads YSYEKL. The CDR3 is 16 amino acids. This CDR3 reads CASSQLQTGAGGTQYF. CDR3 coding DNA: TGCGCCAGCAGCCAACTCCAGACAGGGGCCGGCGGGACCCAGTACTTC.

The chain links TRBV30 to TRBJ1-3, with D unclear. V lost 0 bases and J lost 0, with 12 bases in between. Germline V lookup: CDR1 GTSNPN, CDR2 SVGIG (reference sequence). The CDR3 loop spans 16 amino acids. The CDR3 DNA sequence: TGTGCCTGGAGTGTACCTGGGATCCCCTCTGGAAACACCATATATTTT. Its translation: CAWSVPGIPSGNTIYF.

The V gene is TRBV2, the J gene TRBJ2-6, with D perhaps matching TRBD1 or TRBD2 (5 bases each). This CDR3 region has 17 residues. The germline V gene encodes CDR1 SNHLY and CDR2 FYNNEI. V was trimmed by 0 bases and J by 1 base, leaving 10 bases between them. As DNA, the CDR3 is TGTGCCAGCAGTGAAGCGGGGGAAGGGTCTGGGGCCAACGTCCTGACTTTC. Translation: CASSEAGEGSGANVLTF.

The chain couples TRBV13 to TRBJ2-5; no clear D gene. The DNA end favors TRBJ2-7, so the J call may be wrong. The CDR3 is 12 residues long. The germline V gene encodes CDR1 PRHDT and CDR2 FYEKMQ (reference sequence). The chain's CDR3 is CASSLNRYEQYF. CDR3 in DNA: TGTGCCAGCAGCTTAAACCGGTACGAGCAGTACTTC.

The chain joins TRBV28 to TRBJ2-1; tentative D call: TRBD2 (6 bases). Germline V lookup: CDR1 MDHEN, CDR2 SYDVKM. V lost 6 bases, J lost 9 bases, and 18 bases lay in between. There are 14 residues in the CDR3. The CDR3: CASSLWGSGGEQFF. The DNA of the CDR3 is TGTGCCAGCAGCTTGTGGGGTAGCGGCGGTGAGCAGTTCTTC.

This clone has a single count. The genes are TRBV4-1 and TRBJ2-7; D could derive from TRBD1 or TRBD2 (5 bases each). This CDR3 has 14 residues. Germline assignment: CDR1 MGHRA and CDR2 YSYEKL. Trimming removed 1 base from V and 2 bases from J, with 9 bases in between. This chain's CDR3 is CASSQGGKPYEQYF. The CDR3 DNA is TGCGCCAGCAGCCAAGGGGGGAAACCCTACGAGCAGTACTTC.